This TCR beta chain comes out of a study of T-cell reconstitution after alpha-beta-depleted transplantation in children. Unique molecular identifiers were incorporated during preparation of the TCRbeta library. TCRdb processed the PCR reads anew with MiXCR; each CDR3 protein has one entry. The sample lists around 110,000 distinct CDR3 sequences; 10% were seen once. This clonotype showed up many times. The sample in question was PBMCs, obtained before TCRalphabeta/CD19-depleted stem cell transplant. The sequence was obtained from a boy aged 2-15 years with acute lymphoblastic leukemia, due to receive a stem cell transplant.

The DNA of the CDR3 is TGTGCCAGCGGGGTTTCGACTAGCGGGAGGGCTGCTGAGCAGTTCTTC. Protein: CASGVSTSGRAAEQFF. The chain carries TRBV12-3 or TRBV12-4 and TRBJ2-1, with 14 bases that match TRBD2. The V and J ends lost 8 bases and 9 bases, in that order; junction bases with no gene match: 12. The CDR3 consists of 16 residues.